The text below deals with one T cell receptor beta chain. Its target is unknown. A read error may produce the germline difference seen at one junction end. Genomic DNA served as template for TCR beta VDJ and CDR3 profiling. Each CDR3 protein gets one entry after TCRdb re-called the reads with MiXCR. The sample lists approximately 300,000 distinct CDR3 sequences, roughly 61% occurring once. For sequencing, patients were chosen who had shown expansion of CD8+CD57+ cells by flow cytometry. Patients uniformly had severe acquired aplastic anemia. Sampling of blood occurred while the patients had still received no therapy. This specimen comes from a study of CD8+CD57+ T cells in acquired aplastic anemia. Whole-study context: The sorted CD4+ and CD8+ cells yielded an average about 3.3 ug of DNA.

Regarding the study as a whole: Sharing between patients and controls was observed for around 30 CD8+ CDR3 sequences.

The CDR3 contains 14 residues. Germline lookup yields CDR1 LNHDA and CDR2 SQIVND (reference sequence). The chain employs TRBV19 and TRBJ1-1; 7 bases align to TRBD1. This sequence was found in a human donor with aplastic anemia. Sequencing input: sorted CD4+, CD8+, or CD8+CD57+ T cells (not recorded which) from PBMCs. CDR3 protein: CASSDRTGRTEAFF. In DNA form, the CDR3 reads TGCGCCAGTAGTGACCGGACAGGACGCACTGAAGCTTTCTTT.